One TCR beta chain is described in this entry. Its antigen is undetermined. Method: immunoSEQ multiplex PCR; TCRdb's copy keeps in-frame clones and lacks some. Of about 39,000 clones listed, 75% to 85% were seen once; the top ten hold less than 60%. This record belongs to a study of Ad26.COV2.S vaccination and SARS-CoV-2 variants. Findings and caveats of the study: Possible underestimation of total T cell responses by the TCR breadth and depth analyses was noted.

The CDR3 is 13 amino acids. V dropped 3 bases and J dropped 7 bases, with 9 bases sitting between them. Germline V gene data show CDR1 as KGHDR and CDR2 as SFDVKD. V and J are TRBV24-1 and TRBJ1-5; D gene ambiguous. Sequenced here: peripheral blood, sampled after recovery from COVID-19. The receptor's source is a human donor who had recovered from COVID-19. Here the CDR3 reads CATSDRVEQPQHF. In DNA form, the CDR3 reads TGTGCCACCAGTGATCGGGTCGAGCAGCCCCAGCATTTT.